The clone carrying this T cell receptor beta chain was recorded a few times. No antigen is known for it. The sample originates from a study of spatial heterogeneity in lung cancer. MiXCR was run by TCRdb on the 5' RACE reads, yielding one entry per CDR3 protein. The sample gives over 70,000 distinct CDR3 sequences, less than 9.5% of which show up once; approximately 1.8% is in the top ten. Study observations and caveats: Among blood samples, ubiquitous expanded tumor TCRs appeared more at resection than at follow-up.

Germline CDR1 reads MDHEN; CDR2 reads SYDVKM. Trimming removed 3 bases at V and 9 bases at J, with 6 bases between. This CDR3 is built from 11 residues. Time point noted: blood at routine non-recurrence follow-up after resection. Whole RNA obtained from tumor, nontumor lung or frozen PBMC underwent sequencing without sorting. Sequences were derived from PBMCs, sampled at follow-up. The TCR originated in a female donor with early-stage non-small cell lung cancer. J is TRBJ2-1 and V is TRBV28, with D hard to call. The CDR3 here is CASSFWGEQFF. The CDR3 nucleotides read TGTGCCAGCAGTTTCTGGGGTGAGCAGTTCTTC.